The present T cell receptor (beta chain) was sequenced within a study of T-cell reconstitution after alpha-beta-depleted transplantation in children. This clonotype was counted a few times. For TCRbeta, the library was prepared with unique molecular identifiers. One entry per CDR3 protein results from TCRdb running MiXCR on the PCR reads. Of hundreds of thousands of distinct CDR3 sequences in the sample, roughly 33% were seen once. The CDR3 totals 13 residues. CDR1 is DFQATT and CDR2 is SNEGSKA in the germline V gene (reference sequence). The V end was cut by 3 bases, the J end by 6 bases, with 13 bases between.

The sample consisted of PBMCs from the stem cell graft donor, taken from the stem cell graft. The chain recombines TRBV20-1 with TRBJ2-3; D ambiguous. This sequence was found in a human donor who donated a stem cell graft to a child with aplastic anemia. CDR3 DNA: TGCAGTGCTAGTCTAGTAACGATGGATACGCAGTATTTT. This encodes CSASLVTMDTQYF.